This TCR beta chain was obtained from a study of OX40 agonist ivuxolimab in advanced cancers. Overall study: With ivuxolimab, an agonistic anti-OX40 (CD134) antibody, patients were treated.

This table comes from immunoSEQ multiplex PCR, and its TCRdb copy is limited to in-frame clones, with some not included. The sample carries tens of thousands of clones, roughly four fifths recorded once. The trim removed 4 bases at V and 4 bases at J, leaving 7 bases unmatched. The germline V gene encodes CDR1 SGHRS and CDR2 YFSETQ. The CDR3 sequence is 15 residues long. The chain carries TRBV5-1 and TRBJ1-4; 7 bases align to TRBD1. The specimen was CD4+ or CD8+ T cells sorted from blood, collected in a trial of the OX40 agonist ivuxolimab. The source is an adult with an advanced solid tumor such as melanoma, head and neck, liver or kidney cancer. The CDR3 spells CASSLTGAFNEKLFF. The CDR3 DNA reads as TGCGCCAGCAGCCTCACAGGGGCATTTAATGAAAAACTGTTTTTT.